The TCR beta chain described here comes from a study of blood T cell repertoires in COVID-19. The CDR3 sequence is 14 residues long. Germline assignment: CDR1 SGHAT and CDR2 FQNNGV. V shed 4 bases and J 7 bases; nucleotides not matched to a gene: 5. Per the authors' pipeline: Nucleated cell number was recorded as an estimate derived from reference gene primer amplification. Here immunoSEQ multiplex PCR was the method, and the copy in TCRdb shows in-frame clones only, minus some. V and J calls and clone size come straight from that table; D and trimming were deduced from the DNA. The repertoire holds 100,000 or so clones, with approximately 92% as singletons.

This TCR was recovered from a man in his sixties or seventies with acute or convalescent COVID-19. The sample consisted of peripheral blood. The gene calls are TRBV11-2 and TRBJ1-5; 9 bases are shared with TRBD1. CDR3 nucleotides: TGTGCCAGCAGCTCTACAGGGGGCATCCAGCCCCAGCATTTT. Protein: CASSSTGGIQPQHF.